The 10 T cell receptor beta chains in this list originate from one sample, sequenced in a study of regulatory T cells in long-lasting Graves disease (dated by TCRdb to about 2021). This specimen's time point label, per the study, means: newly diagnosed GD, antithyroid drugs for less than 3 months. For both TCR sequencing and RNA sequencing, RNA was extracted from PBMCs in TRIzol. Library method: multiplex PCR. The sequencer listed for this sample is Illumina HiSeq 4000. TCR beta libraries were built with iRepertoire HTBI primers and Arm-PCR amplification of CDR3 regions. TCRdb trimmed the raw reads at Q25, called clones with MiXCR and kept productive beta chains. Identical CDR3 proteins give one entry, which carries the most common genes and DNA. The table for this sample lists about 620,000 distinct CDR3 sequences; roughly 15% of them were counted only once. Clones ranked in the top ten supply roughly 18% of the sample.

Another study also made use of these data, one on T cells in Graves' hyperthyroidism and ophthalmopathy.

The input for sequencing was peripheral blood mononuclear cells (PBMCs), taken at new diagnosis, from a patient treated with antithyroid drugs. Every receptor here comes from a woman aged 25 to 39 with Graves disease. Donor details come from another sample of the same person, matched by shared clones.

This clonotype was counted many times. This chain joins TRBV5-1 and TRBJ2-1, with D possibly TRBD1 on 6 matching bases. Germline V gives CDR1 SGHRS, CDR2 YFSETQ. Trimming removed 2 bases at V and 9 bases at J, with 12 bases between. This CDR3 comprises 13 residues. The CDR3 spells CASSLSGVGEQFF. CDR3 DNA sequence: TGCGCCAGCAGCTTATCAGGGGTGGGTGAGCAGTTCTTC. Drawing the rest from reference TRBV5-1 and TRBJ2-1, the complete variable domain is KAGVTQTPRYLIKTRGQQVTLSCSPISGHRSVSWYQQTPGQGLQFLFEYFSETQRNKGNFPGRFSGRQFSNSRSEMNVSTLELGDSALYLCASSLSGVGEQFFGPGTRLTVL.

This clonotype came up a few times. The rearrangement links TRBV6-5 to TRBJ1-3; unclear D gene. Germline V gene data show CDR1 as MNHEY and CDR2 as SVGAGI. This CDR3 contains 16 residues. Trimming took 0 bases from V and 0 from J, leaving 9 bases between them. The chain's CDR3 is CASSYSKSFSGNTIYF. The CDR3 DNA reads TGTGCCAGCAGTTACTCGAAGTCTTTCTCTGGAAACACCATATATTTT.

As regards this clonotype: A far more abundant clone sits one base away, making this likely a read error. This chain connects TRBV28 to TRBJ2-1; possibly TRBD2 for D (5 bases). Trimming took 5 bases from V and 10 from J, leaving 21 bases between them. CDR3 size: 15 residues. Germline V gene data show CDR1 as MDHEN and CDR2 as SYDVKM. CDR3 nucleotides: TGTGCCAGCAGTCCGGGTAAGGCGGGCGCCTACGAGCAGTTCTTC. Its translation: CASSPGKAGAYEQFF.

J is TRBJ2-7 and V is TRBV9; TRBD2 aligns across 12 bases. The CDR3 loop spans 14 amino acids. The J segment lost 6 bases and the V segment lost 2 bases, leaving 3 bases of the junction unmatched. Germline V gene sequence: CDR1 SGDLS, CDR2 YYNGEE. The CDR3 DNA follows: TGTGCCAGCAGCGTGAGGGGACTAGCGGGCGAGCAGTACTTC. Translating gives CASSVRGLAGEQYF.

This clonotype showed up many times. This rearrangement joins TRBV3-1 to TRBJ2-7; TRBD2 matches at 7 bases. V gave up 1 base and J gave up 7 bases; unmatched junction bases: 1. This CDR3 region has 12 residues. The germline V gene has CDR1 LGHDT and CDR2 YNNKEL (reference sequence). CDR3 nucleotides: TGTGCCAGCAGCCAAGGGCGGGGGGAGCAGTACTTC. Its translation: CASSQGRGEQYF.

This clonotype was counted only a few times. The chain employs TRBV19 and TRBJ2-3, with D perhaps TRBD2 (6 bases). The CDR3 consists of 15 residues. CDR1 is LNHDA and CDR2 is SQIVND in the germline V gene (reference sequence). V was clipped by 1 base and J by 6 bases, with 14 bases between them. CDR3 sequence reads: CASSIGEASGDTQYF. CDR3 sequence (DNA): TGTGCCAGTAGTATAGGGGAGGCATCCGGTGATACGCAGTATTTT.

This clonotype was counted between two and nine times. This chain uses TRBV7-9 with TRBJ1-5; D is possibly TRBD1 (6 bases). Germline CDR1 reads SEHNR; CDR2 reads FQNEAQ (reference sequence). V was clipped by 5 bases and J by 3 bases, with 20 bases between them. The CDR3 covers 17 residues. The CDR3 is CASSREGGGDNNQPQHF. The CDR3 region has the DNA TGTGCCAGCAGCCGGGAAGGGGGAGGAGATAACAATCAGCCCCAGCATTTT.

The chain is built from TRBV5-1 and TRBJ2-6, with D uncertain. This CDR3 contains 19 residues. V lost 6 bases to trimming and J lost 4 bases, with 26 bases between them. CDR1 is SGHRS and CDR2 is YFSETQ in the germline V gene. DNA for the CDR3: TGCGCCAGCAACCAGTACGCCGCAGGATTTCTGCCCGGGGCCAACGTCCTGACTTTC. Residues: CASNQYAAGFLPGANVLTF.

The table lists this clonotype with a few counts. This chain joins TRBV7-9 and TRBJ1-5, with D perhaps TRBD1 (6 bases). The CDR3 spans 15 residues. Trimming removed 5 bases from V and 5 bases from J, with 16 bases in between. Germline CDR1 is SEHNR and CDR2 is FQNEAQ (reference sequence). CDR3 residues: CASSRLGQMDQPQHF. As DNA, the CDR3 is TGTGCCAGCAGCCGACTAGGACAGATGGATCAGCCCCAGCATTTT. Looking up the rest from reference TRBV7-9 and TRBJ1-5 gives the full variable domain: DTGVSQNPRHKITKRGQNVTFRCDPISEHNRLYWYRQTLGQGPEFLTYFQNEAQLEKSRLLSDRFSAERPKGSFSTLEIQRTEQGDSAMYLCASSRLGQMDQPQHFGDGTRLSIL.

This clonotype has a count of ten or more. This CDR3 is CASSLLGQYGGYTF. Here the CDR3 DNA reads TGTGCCAGCAGTTTACTCGGACAGTACGGGGGCTACACCTTC. The rearrangement uses TRBV12-3 or TRBV12-4 and TRBJ1-2; weak D call: TRBD1 (6 bases). V lost 2 bases, J lost 8 bases, and 15 bases lay in between. This CDR3 is built from 14 residues.